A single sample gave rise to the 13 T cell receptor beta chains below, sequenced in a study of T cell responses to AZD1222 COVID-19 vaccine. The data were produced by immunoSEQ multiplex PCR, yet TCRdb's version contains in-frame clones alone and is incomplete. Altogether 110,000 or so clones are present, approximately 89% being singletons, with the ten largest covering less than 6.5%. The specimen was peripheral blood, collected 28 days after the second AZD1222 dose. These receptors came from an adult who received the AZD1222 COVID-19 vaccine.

The CDR3 loop reads CASSPLGGGGGTDTQYF. In DNA form, the CDR3 reads TGTGCCAGCAGCCCCTTAGGTGGGGGAGGCGGCACAGATACGCAGTATTTT. The chain couples TRBV4-2 to TRBJ2-3; D may be TRBD2 (6 bases). The CDR3 is 17 residues long. V was shortened by 4 bases and J by 1 base, with 18 bases between the two germline ends. Germline lookup yields CDR1 LGHNA and CDR2 YNFKEQ.

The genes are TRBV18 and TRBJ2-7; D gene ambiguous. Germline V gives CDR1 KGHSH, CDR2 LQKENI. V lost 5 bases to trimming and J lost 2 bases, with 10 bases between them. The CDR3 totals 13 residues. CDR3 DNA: TGTGCCAGCTCATCCGGCAACACCTACGAGCAGTACTTC. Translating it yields CASSSGNTYEQYF. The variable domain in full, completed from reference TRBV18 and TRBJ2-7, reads NAGVMQNPRHLVRRRGQEARLRCSPMKGHSHVYWYRQLPEEGLKFMVYLQKENIIDESGMPKERFSAEFPKEGPSILRIQQVVRGDSAAYFCASSSGNTYEQYFGPGTRLTVT.

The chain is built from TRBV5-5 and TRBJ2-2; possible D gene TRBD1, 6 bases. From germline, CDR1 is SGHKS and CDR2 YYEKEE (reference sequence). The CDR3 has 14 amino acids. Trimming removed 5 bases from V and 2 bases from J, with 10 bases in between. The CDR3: CASRGQLNTGELFF. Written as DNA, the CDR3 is TGTGCCAGCAGGGGACAATTAAACACCGGGGAGCTGTTTTTT.

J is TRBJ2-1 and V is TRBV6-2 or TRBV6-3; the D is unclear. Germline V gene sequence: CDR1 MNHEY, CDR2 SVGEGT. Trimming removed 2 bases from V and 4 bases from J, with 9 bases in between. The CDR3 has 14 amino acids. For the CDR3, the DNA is TGTGCCAGCAGTTACAAGGCAGAATACAATGAGCAGTTCTTC. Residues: CASSYKAEYNEQFF.

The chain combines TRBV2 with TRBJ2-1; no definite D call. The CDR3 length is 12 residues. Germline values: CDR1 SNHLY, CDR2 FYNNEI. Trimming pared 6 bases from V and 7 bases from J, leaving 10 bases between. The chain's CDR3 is CASSGRTNEQFF. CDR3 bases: TGTGCCAGCAGCGGACGGACGAATGAGCAGTTCTTC.

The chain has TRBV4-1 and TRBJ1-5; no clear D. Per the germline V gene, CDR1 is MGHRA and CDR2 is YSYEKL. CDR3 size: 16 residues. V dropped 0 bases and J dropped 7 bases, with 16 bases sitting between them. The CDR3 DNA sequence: TGCGCCAGCAGCCAAGACCCCCCCGGCGGCACACAGCCCCAGCATTTT. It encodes CASSQDPPGGTQPQHF.

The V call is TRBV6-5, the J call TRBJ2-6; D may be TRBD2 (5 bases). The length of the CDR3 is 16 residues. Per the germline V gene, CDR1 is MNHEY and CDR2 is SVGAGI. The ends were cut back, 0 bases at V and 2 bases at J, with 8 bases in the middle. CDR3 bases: TGTGCCAGCAGTTACTCCTCCGGGGCTGGGGCCAACGTCCTGACTTTC. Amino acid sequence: CASSYSSGAGANVLTF.

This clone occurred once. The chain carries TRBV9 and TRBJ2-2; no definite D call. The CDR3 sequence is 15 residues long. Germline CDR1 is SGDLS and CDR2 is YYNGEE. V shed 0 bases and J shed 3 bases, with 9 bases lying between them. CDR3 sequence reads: CASSVGHFDTGELFF. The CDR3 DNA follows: TGTGCCAGCAGCGTAGGGCACTTCGACACCGGGGAGCTGTTTTTT. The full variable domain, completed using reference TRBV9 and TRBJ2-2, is DSGVTQTPKHLITATGQRVTLRCSPRSGDLSVYWYQQSLDQGLQFLIQYYNGEERAKGNILERFSAQQFPDLHSELNLSSLELGDSALYFCASSVGHFDTGELFFGEGSRLTVL.

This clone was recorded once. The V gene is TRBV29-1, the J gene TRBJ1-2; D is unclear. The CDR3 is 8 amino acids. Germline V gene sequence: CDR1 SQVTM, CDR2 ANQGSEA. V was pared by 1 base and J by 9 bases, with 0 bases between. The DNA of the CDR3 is TGCAGCGTTGAAGGCTACACCTTC. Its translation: CSVEGYTF.

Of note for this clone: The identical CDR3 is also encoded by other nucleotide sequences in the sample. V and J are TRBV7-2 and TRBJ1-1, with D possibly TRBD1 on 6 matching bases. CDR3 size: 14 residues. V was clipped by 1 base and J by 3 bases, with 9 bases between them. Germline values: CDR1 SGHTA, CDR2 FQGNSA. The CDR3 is CASSLVGGYTEAFF. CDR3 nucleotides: TGTGCCAGCAGCTTAGTGGGGGGCTACACTGAAGCTTTCTTT. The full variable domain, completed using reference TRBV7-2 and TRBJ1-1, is GAGVSQSPSNKVTEKGKDVELRCDPISGHTALYWYRQSLGQGLEFLIYFQGNSAPDKSGLPSDRFSAERTGGSVSTLTIQRTQQEDSAVYLCASSLVGGYTEAFFGQGTRLTVV.

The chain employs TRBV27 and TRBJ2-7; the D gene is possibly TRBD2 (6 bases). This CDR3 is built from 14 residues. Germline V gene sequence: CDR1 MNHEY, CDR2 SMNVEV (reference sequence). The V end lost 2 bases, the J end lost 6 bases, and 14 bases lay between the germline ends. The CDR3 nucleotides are TGTGCCAGCAGTTTAGGATGGGGACTGGGCGAGCAGTACTTC. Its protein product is CASSLGWGLGEQYF.

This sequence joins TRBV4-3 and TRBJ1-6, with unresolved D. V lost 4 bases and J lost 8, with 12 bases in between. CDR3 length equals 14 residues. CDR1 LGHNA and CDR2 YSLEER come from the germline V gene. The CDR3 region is CASSPREADSPLHF. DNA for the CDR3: TGCGCCAGCAGCCCCCGGGAGGCAGATTCACCCCTCCACTTT.

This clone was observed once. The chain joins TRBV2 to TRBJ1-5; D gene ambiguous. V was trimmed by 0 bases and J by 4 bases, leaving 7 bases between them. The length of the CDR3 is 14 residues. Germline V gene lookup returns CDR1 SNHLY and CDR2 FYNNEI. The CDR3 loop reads CASSEALGNQPQHF. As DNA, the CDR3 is TGTGCCAGCAGTGAAGCGTTGGGAAATCAGCCCCAGCATTTT. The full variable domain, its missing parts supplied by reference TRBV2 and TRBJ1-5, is EPEVTQTPSHQVTQMGQEVILRCVPISNHLYFYWYRQILGQKVEFLVSFYNNEISEKSEIFDDQFSVERPDGSNFTLKIRSTKLEDSAMYFCASSEALGNQPQHFGDGTRLSIL.